The rows below give T cell receptor beta chains drawn from one sample of a study of blood T cell repertoires in COVID-19. Repertoires were generated with immunoSEQ multiplex PCR, while TCRdb's copy carries only in-frame clones and drops some. The sample carries roughly 200,000 clones, approximately 83% recorded once. The sequencing input was peripheral blood. The origin of the receptors is a human donor with active or convalescent COVID-19. The donor label of this sample is uncertain. Both conserved end residues are part of each CDR3. Fields, in order: D gene, J gene, V gene, CDR3 DNA, CDR3 protein. D genes are given only for firm matches.

d_call: TRBD1
j_call: TRBJ2-3
v_call: TRBV5-4
cdr3_nt: TGTGCCAGCAGCTTGGGATCTACCGGCCAGGGGGAGTCGGATACGCAGTATTTT
cdr3_aa: CASSLGSTGQGESDTQYF

d_call: .
j_call: TRBJ1-4
v_call: TRBV6-6
cdr3_nt: TGTGCCAGCAGTCCAGGGACACTCGGGCCGACTAATGAAAAACTGTTTTTT
cdr3_aa: CASSPGTLGPTNEKLFF

d_call: TRBD2
j_call: TRBJ2-7
v_call: TRBV15
cdr3_nt: TGTGCCACCAGCAGAGAGGTCAGCCTAGCGGGTGCCTACGAGCAGTACTTC
cdr3_aa: CATSREVSLAGAYEQYF

d_call: .
j_call: TRBJ2-2
v_call: TRBV5-1
cdr3_nt: TGCGCCAGCAGTTTTGGTTCCCTTGAGTCCCTACTGTTTTTT
cdr3_aa: CASSFGSLESLLFF

d_call: .
j_call: TRBJ2-6
v_call: TRBV14
cdr3_nt: TGTGCCAGCAGCCCCGCCCCCACATTAACTGGGGCCAACGTCCTGACTTTC
cdr3_aa: CASSPAPTLTGANVLTF

d_call: TRBD2
j_call: TRBJ2-7
v_call: TRBV6-2/TRBV6-3
cdr3_nt: TGTGCCAGCAGTTACCCCAAACCCTCCCTAGCGGGGGGCTTATACGAGCAGTACTTC
cdr3_aa: CASSYPKPSLAGGLYEQYF

d_call: .
j_call: TRBJ1-4
v_call: TRBV4-3
cdr3_nt: TGCGCCAGCAGCCAAGATCGGGGAGGGACTGAAAAACTGTTTTTT
cdr3_aa: CASSQDRGGTEKLFF

d_call: TRBD1
j_call: TRBJ1-4
v_call: TRBV30
cdr3_nt: TGTGCCTGGAGTCCACCGGGACAGCCTGAAAAACTGTTTTTT
cdr3_aa: CAWSPPGQPEKLFF

d_call: .
j_call: TRBJ2-3
v_call: TRBV4-3
cdr3_nt: TGCGCCAGCAGCCCGGTTTTATTCGATACGCAGTATTTT
cdr3_aa: CASSPVLFDTQYF

d_call: .
j_call: TRBJ2-1
v_call: TRBV9
cdr3_nt: TGTGCCAGCAGCGTAGGAGTTACCGATGAGCAGTTCTTC
cdr3_aa: CASSVGVTDEQFF

d_call: .
j_call: TRBJ2-1
v_call: TRBV10-1
cdr3_nt: TGCGCCAGCAGTGAGTACCAGTCCAATGAGCAGTTCTTC
cdr3_aa: CASSEYQSNEQFF

d_call: TRBD1
j_call: TRBJ1-3
v_call: TRBV3-1/TRBV3-2
cdr3_nt: TGTGCCAGCAGCCCTAGCCGGGACAGGGGGCCGAGAAACACCATATATTTT
cdr3_aa: CASSPSRDRGPRNTIYF

d_call: TRBD2
j_call: TRBJ2-4
v_call: TRBV11-3
cdr3_nt: TGTGCCAGCAGCTTATTGCGGGGGGCAAACATTCAGTACTTC
cdr3_aa: CASSLLRGANIQYF

d_call: .
j_call: TRBJ2-7
v_call: TRBV2
cdr3_nt: TGTGCCAGCATAAGTCTCCAGGCCTACGAGCAGTACTTC
cdr3_aa: CASISLQAYEQYF

d_call: TRBD1
j_call: TRBJ2-2
v_call: TRBV14
cdr3_nt: TGTGCCAGCAAACCGGGACAGGGTCGTTCCGGGGAGCTGTTTTTT
cdr3_aa: CASKPGQGRSGELFF

d_call: .
j_call: TRBJ2-2
v_call: TRBV3-1/TRBV3-2
cdr3_nt: TGTGCCAGCAGCCTCGGCGGGGCGAACACCGGGGAGCTGTTTTTT
cdr3_aa: CASSLGGANTGELFF

d_call: TRBD2
j_call: TRBJ2-1
v_call: TRBV7-2
cdr3_nt: TGTGCCAGCAGCTCCCTCTTGACTAGCGGGGGGGCCAAGTTCTTC
cdr3_aa: CASSSLLTSGGAKFF